The 15 T cell receptor beta chains reported below all come from one sample, sequenced in a study of T cells in Graves' hyperthyroidism and ophthalmopathy (dated 2019 in TCRdb). The library was generated by multiplex PCR. This sample was sequenced with an Illumina HiSeq 2000. The TCR beta CDR3 regions were amplified from the RNA transcripts. The first round of RT-PCR for the TCR CDR3 was performed with the HTBI primer set and the Qiagen OneStep RT-PCR kit. The public reads were run again by TCRdb, first through fastp at Q25 and then through MiXCR, and only productive beta chains were kept. Under each unique CDR3 protein, matching rows form one entry showing the most common genes and DNA. Here the sample has about 570,000 distinct CDR3 sequences; just over 45% occur a single time. In total, the top ten clones hold 15% to 20% of the sample. Source material: peripheral blood or thyroid tissue (not recorded which). The receptors come from an adult woman with Graves' disease, either hyperthyroidism or ophthalmopathy (not recorded which).

This clonotype showed up many times. The J gene is TRBJ1-5, the V gene TRBV6-2 or TRBV6-3; D possibly corresponds to TRBD1 (5 bases). The germline CDR1 and CDR2 sequences are MNHEY and SVGEGT. The CDR3 length is 15 residues. Trimming shortened V by 2 bases and J by 6 bases, and 14 bases separated the two germline ends. In DNA, the CDR3 is TGTGCCAGCAGTTACACAGGCGGGCACGGTCAGCCCCAGCATTTT. It is translated as CASSYTGGHGQPQHF.

This clonotype occurred once. The chain couples TRBV20-1 to TRBJ1-2, with TRBD1 identical over 9 bases. Unmatched junction bases numbered 7, after V lost 1 base and J lost 4 bases. Germline V CDR1 and CDR2: DFQATT, SNEGSKA (reference sequence). The CDR3 spans 15 residues. The CDR3 sequence: CSARARDRDFYGYTF. The CDR3 nucleotides are TGCAGTGCTAGAGCCCGGGACAGGGACTTCTATGGCTACACCTTC.

This clonotype has ten or more counts. The rearrangement uses TRBV6-5 and TRBJ1-1; no reliable D call. This CDR3 region has 14 residues. Per the germline V gene, CDR1 is MNHEY and CDR2 is SVGAGI. V lost 2 bases and J lost 3, with 10 bases in between. CDR3 loop: CASSYGQDYTEAFF. The CDR3 nucleotides read TGTGCCAGCAGTTACGGCCAGGATTACACTGAAGCTTTCTTT.

In the case of this clonotype: This CDR3 is missing its conserved last phenylalanine or tryptophan, likely due to a read error. This chain joins TRBV29-1 and TRBJ1-2; D call uncertain. There are 10 residues in the CDR3. CDR1 is SQVTM and CDR2 is ANQGSEA in the germline V gene. Between the trimmed V and J ends, which lost 5 bases and 5 bases, there was a span of 6 bases. The CDR3 region has the DNA TGCAGCGTTTTCCAATATGGCTACACCCTC. Amino acid sequence: CSVFQYGYTL.

Concerning this clonotype itself: Germline is not matched at one junction end, which may reflect a read error. The V call is TRBV20-1, the J call TRBJ2-2; D assignment may be TRBD1 or TRBD2 (5 bases each). CDR3 length: 13 amino acids. In germline, CDR1 is DFQATT, CDR2 SNEGSKA (reference sequence). CDR3 sequence reads: CSARRLGTGELSW. The CDR3 DNA follows: TGCAGTGCTAGAAGGCTGGGGACCGGGGAGCTGTCTTGG.

This sequence joins TRBV20-1 and TRBJ2-1; the D is unclear. The CDR3 has 12 residues. V was trimmed by 4 bases and J by 10 bases, leaving 14 bases between them. Per the germline V gene, CDR1 is DFQATT and CDR2 is SNEGSKA (reference sequence). CDR3 region: CSAIGRTEEQFF. CDR3 DNA: TGCAGTGCTATCGGTCGAACAGAAGAGCAGTTCTTC.

The rearrangement uses TRBV29-1 and TRBJ2-2, with D possibly being TRBD1 or TRBD2 (5 bases each). The germline V and J ends were trimmed by 8 bases and 2 bases, with 15 bases remaining between them. Germline-derived CDR1 and CDR2 are SQVTM and ANQGSEA. This CDR3 comprises 14 residues. The CDR3 DNA reads TGCAGCACAAGAGGGACGGTTAACACCGGGGAGCTGTTTTTT. Translation gives CSTRGTVNTGELFF.

V is TRBV19 and J is TRBJ1-5, with D maybe TRBD1 (5 bases). V was clipped by 4 bases and J by 3 bases, with 10 bases between them. CDR3 length equals 14 residues. In germline, CDR1 is LNHDA, CDR2 SQIVND (reference sequence). The CDR3 sequence is CASSKGRINQPQHF. The CDR3 nucleotides are TGTGCCAGTAGTAAGGGGCGGATCAATCAGCCCCAGCATTTT.

In the case of this clonotype: The junction and the germline gene differ at one end; a read error may be behind it. This rearrangement joins TRBV10-3 to TRBJ2-6; the match to TRBD1 covers 7 bases. CDR3 size: 10 residues. Per germline, CDR1 ENHRY and CDR2 SYGVKD. CDR3 residues: CATTGDTEAF. CDR3 in DNA: TGTGCCACCACAGGGGACACTGAAGCTTTC.

This clonotype was counted at least ten times. The chain uses TRBV3-1 and TRBJ1-6, with D uncertain. In germline, CDR1 is LGHDT, CDR2 YNNKEL (reference sequence). V lost 1 base, J lost 7 bases, and 5 bases lay in between. This CDR3 spans 13 amino acids. CDR3 amino acids: CASSQALNSPLHF. The DNA of the CDR3 is TGTGCCAGCAGCCAAGCTCTCAATTCACCCCTCCACTTT.

This clonotype was detected ten times or more. The chain couples TRBV7-9 to TRBJ2-7; maybe TRBD2 (8 bases). V was pared by 5 bases and J by 5 bases, with 25 bases between. The CDR3 extends over 17 amino acids. In germline, CDR1 is SEHNR, CDR2 FQNEAQ (reference sequence). In DNA form, the CDR3 reads TGTGCCAGCAGCGACACCGGGGGGGGCAACAGGGGAAACGAGCAGTACTTC. It yields the protein CASSDTGGGNRGNEQYF.

The CDR3 spells CATSYTGDNEQFF. CDR3 nucleotide sequence: TGTGCCACCAGCTACACAGGGGACAATGAGCAGTTCTTC. The chain has TRBV15 and TRBJ2-1, with 7 bases that match TRBD1. Germline-derived CDR1 and CDR2 are LNHNV and YYDKDF (reference sequence). J gave up 5 bases and V 5 bases, and 3 bases lay outside the gene matches. The CDR3 contains 13 residues.

V is TRBV5-4 and J is TRBJ2-7; TRBD2 aligns across 7 bases. The CDR3 has 15 amino acids. Germline assignment: CDR1 SGHNT and CDR2 YYREEE (reference sequence). With 0 bases clipped from V and 3 bases from J, the junction kept 6 bases outside the gene matches. The DNA of the CDR3 is TGTGCCAGCAGCTTGGCCTATGGGGGGGACTACGAGCAGTACTTC. As protein: CASSLAYGGDYEQYF.

At least ten counts were recorded for this clonotype. CDR3 protein: CASSYSTGGYGYTF. The CDR3, as DNA: TGTGCCAGCAGTTACTCAACGGGGGGCTATGGCTACACCTTC. J is TRBJ1-2 and V is TRBV6-6, with D possibly TRBD1 on 5 matching bases. The CDR3 is 14 amino acids. V dropped 0 bases and J dropped 4 bases, with 9 bases sitting between them. Looked up from germline, CDR1 is MNHNY and CDR2 is SVGAGI (reference sequence).

The chain recombines TRBV6-2 or TRBV6-3 with TRBJ1-2, with a weak D call TRBD1 (6 bases). The CDR3 totals 14 residues. Trimming took 8 bases from V and 3 from J, leaving 16 bases between them. CDR1 and CDR2 from the germline V gene are MNHEY and SVGEGT. The CDR3 sequence is CASVDVGADYGYTF. CDR3 DNA: TGTGCCAGCGTTGATGTGGGGGCGGACTATGGCTACACCTTC.